This T cell receptor beta chain was found in a study of Ad26.COV2.S vaccination and SARS-CoV-2 variants. Libraries were prepared by immunoSEQ multiplex PCR; TCRdb keeps only in-frame clonotypes and omits some of them. The table includes approximately 240,000 clones, around 89% detected once. A remark on this clone: The antigen is not known.

This sample's treatment: roughly 19 received Ad26.COV2.S at low or high dose, single or two shots; roughly 5 received placebo; per-sample allocation not given. Following the first vaccine or placebo injection, samples were taken on day 63. An Ad26 vector expressing Wuhan-strain SARS-CoV-2 spike constituted the vaccine. Per germline, CDR1 MNHEY and CDR2 SVGAGI. The ends lost 6 bases at V and 4 bases at J; junction bases unmatched: 9. This CDR3 contains 14 residues. Study results and caveats: Overall T cell responses may have been underestimated by the analyses of TCR breadth and depth. It was vaccine recipients, not placebo recipients, who had the higher spike-specific TCR breadth.

The source was peripheral blood, collected in a trial of Ad26.COV2.S vaccine versus placebo. The TCR comes from a person aged 18-60 years who received the Ad26.COV2.S COVID-19 vaccine or a placebo. The J gene is TRBJ2-7, the V gene TRBV6-5; 7 bases are shared with TRBD1. Here the CDR3 reads CASRKDRPLYEQYF. DNA for the CDR3: TGTGCCAGCAGGAAGGACAGGCCCCTATACGAGCAGTACTTC.